These 3 T cell receptor beta chains share one sample of origin, sequenced in a study of response to subunit inactivated influenza vaccine. One entry per CDR3 protein, called by TCRdb with MiXCR from the RT-PCR reads. The data hold about 520,000 distinct CDR3 sequences, with 25% observed a single time. The starting material was CD4+ T cells sorted from PBMCs, obtained 5 to 6 days after vaccination. The receptor source for this set is a man over 45 who received an inactivated influenza vaccine.

The chain employs TRBV6-2 or TRBV6-3 and TRBJ2-7, with D possibly being TRBD1 (6 bases). This CDR3 spans 13 amino acids. V lost 2 bases and J 5 bases, leaving 10 bases between the germline ends. Germline values: CDR1 MNHEY, CDR2 SVGEGT. The CDR3 sequence is CASSYVRGHEQYF. In DNA, the CDR3 is TGTGCCAGCAGTTACGTCAGGGGACACGAGCAGTACTTC.

This clonotype was observed a handful of times. J is TRBJ2-3 and V is TRBV29-1; the D is unclear. From germline, CDR1 is SQVTM and CDR2 ANQGSEA. CDR3 size: 14 residues. The V and J ends lost 3 bases and 5 bases respectively, with 15 bases between them. The CDR3 DNA reads TGCAGCGTTGAGGTTGGCCAGGTGGGAGATACGCAGTATTTT. This gives the protein CSVEVGQVGDTQYF.

This clonotype has a handful of counts. V and J are TRBV27 and TRBJ2-7; 7 bases match TRBD2. V lost 1 base to trimming and J lost 2 bases; unmatched junction nucleotides: 11. CDR3 length: 17 amino acids. Germline V gene lookup returns CDR1 MNHEY and CDR2 SMNVEV (reference sequence). The chain's CDR3 is CASSLWGLSASPYEQYF. CDR3 nucleotides: TGTGCCAGCAGTTTATGGGGACTATCCGCATCCCCCTACGAGCAGTACTTC.